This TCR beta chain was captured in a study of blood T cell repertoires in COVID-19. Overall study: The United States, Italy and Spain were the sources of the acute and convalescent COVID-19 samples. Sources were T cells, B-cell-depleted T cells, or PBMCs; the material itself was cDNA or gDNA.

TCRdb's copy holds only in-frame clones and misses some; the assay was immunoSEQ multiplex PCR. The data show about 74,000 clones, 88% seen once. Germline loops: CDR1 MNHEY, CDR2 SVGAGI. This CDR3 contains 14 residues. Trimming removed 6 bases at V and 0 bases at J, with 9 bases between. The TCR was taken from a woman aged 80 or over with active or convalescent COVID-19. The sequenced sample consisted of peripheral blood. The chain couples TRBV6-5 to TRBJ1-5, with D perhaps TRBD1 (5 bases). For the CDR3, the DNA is TGTGCCAGCAGGACAGATTATAGCAATCAGCCCCAGCATTTT. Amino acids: CASRTDYSNQPQHF.